These 17 T cell receptor beta chains were all obtained from the same sample, sequenced in a study of ipilimumab plus nivolumab after autologous stem cell transplantation. Sequenced by immunoSEQ multiplex PCR; TCRdb stores in-frame clones only, minus some. There are tens of thousands of clones in the sample; 83% occur only once, and roughly 2.2% lies in the top ten. Sequencing was performed on PBMCs, taken in a trial of ipilimumab plus nivolumab as post-transplant consolidation. These receptors were collected from a male donor with diffuse large B-cell lymphoma.

V gene TRBV7-6 combines with J gene TRBJ2-5, with TRBD1 matching 9 bases. The V and J ends lost 5 bases and 5 bases, in that order; junction bases with no gene match: 15. This CDR3 is 17 amino acids long. CDR1 is SGHVS and CDR2 is FNYEAQ in the germline V gene. Here the CDR3 reads CASSPTGQGLARETQYF. The CDR3 DNA sequence: TGTGCCAGCAGCCCGACTGGACAGGGGCTAGCTAGGGAGACCCAGTACTTC.

The chain uses TRBV10-3 and TRBJ2-7, with no clear D. Trimming removed 2 bases at V and 7 bases at J, with 6 bases between. The CDR3 covers 11 residues. The germline CDR1 and CDR2 sequences are ENHRY and SYGVKD. This chain's CDR3 is CAISEGLEQYF. The CDR3 DNA sequence: TGTGCCATCAGTGAGGGCCTAGAGCAGTACTTC.

The chain uses TRBV19 and TRBJ2-6; D remains ambiguous. V was trimmed by 1 base and J by 1 base, leaving 11 bases between them. The CDR3 is 17 amino acids. CDR1 LNHDA and CDR2 SQIVND come from the germline V gene (reference sequence). The chain's CDR3 is CASSIGVGVSGANVLTF. CDR3 nucleotide sequence: TGTGCCAGTAGTATAGGAGTCGGAGTATCTGGGGCCAACGTCCTGACTTTC. The entire variable domain, with the rest obtained from reference TRBV19 and TRBJ2-6, is as follows: DGGITQSPKYLFRKEGQNVTLSCEQNLNHDAMYWYRQDPGQGLRLIYYSQIVNDFQKGDIAEGYSVSREKKESFPLTVTSAQKNPTAFYLCASSIGVGVSGANVLTFGAGSRLTVL.

The chain combines TRBV2 with TRBJ1-3; D gene ambiguous. The CDR3 has 14 amino acids. In germline, CDR1 is SNHLY, CDR2 FYNNEI. V lost 5 bases, J lost 0 bases, and 8 bases lay in between. The DNA of the CDR3 is TGTGCCAGCAGTCGGGAAATCTCTGGAAACACCATATATTTT. It is translated as CASSREISGNTIYF.

A few counts support this clone. The chain joins TRBV18 to TRBJ2-5; D is possibly TRBD1 (6 bases). Trimming cost V 3 bases and J 2 bases, with 13 bases left between them. The CDR3 length is 15 residues. Germline CDR1 and CDR2: KGHSH and LQKENI. The CDR3 spells CASSPTQGWQETQYF. The CDR3 nucleotides read TGTGCCAGCTCACCGACCCAGGGGTGGCAAGAGACCCAGTACTTC.

This clone has only a few counts. V is TRBV11-2 and J is TRBJ2-2; D tentatively reads TRBD1 or TRBD2 (5 bases each). Trimming removed 6 bases from V and 0 bases from J, with 11 bases in between. The V gene's germline CDR1 is SGHAT and CDR2 FQNNGV. The CDR3 loop spans 15 amino acids. The CDR3 reads CASSYGTANTGELFF. The CDR3 DNA reads TGTGCCAGCAGTTACGGGACGGCGAACACCGGGGAGCTGTTTTTT.

The chain carries TRBV6-1 and TRBJ1-3; D may be TRBD1 (5 bases). In germline, CDR1 is MNHNS, CDR2 SASEGT. The V end was cut by 10 bases, the J end by 0 bases, with 16 bases between. The CDR3 sequence is 15 residues long. This CDR3 reads CATTRDVSSGNTIYF. The DNA of the CDR3 is TGTGCCACCACCCGGGACGTTAGCTCTGGAAACACCATATATTTT.

This chain uses TRBV6-6 with TRBJ1-3; tentative D call: TRBD1 (5 bases). Trimming cost V 6 bases and J 4 bases, with 10 bases left between them. This CDR3 contains 13 residues. The V gene's germline CDR1 is MNHNY and CDR2 SVGAGI (reference sequence). This CDR3 reads CASSPGLGNTIYF. CDR3 nucleotide sequence: TGTGCCAGCAGCCCAGGGTTAGGAAACACCATATATTTT.

This chain uses TRBV5-4 with TRBJ1-3; D call uncertain. CDR1 and CDR2 from the germline V gene are SGHNT and YYREEE (reference sequence). Trimming took 3 bases from V and 4 from J, leaving 8 bases between them. There are 13 residues in the CDR3. CDR3 sequence: CASSSIRGNTIYF. CDR3 nucleotides: TGTGCCAGCAGCTCGATCAGGGGAAACACCATATATTTT. Variable domain in full (rest from reference TRBV5-4 and TRBJ1-3): ETGVTQSPTHLIKTRGQQVTLRCSSQSGHNTVSWYQQALGQGPQFIFQYYREEENGRGNFPPRFSGLQFPNYSSELNVNALELDDSALYLCASSSIRGNTIYFGEGSWLTVV.

The chain employs TRBV6-1 and TRBJ1-3; D is perhaps TRBD1 (6 bases). CDR1 MNHNS and CDR2 SASEGT come from the germline V gene. The CDR3 is 14 residues long. V was trimmed by 4 bases and J by 2 bases, leaving 9 bases between them. CDR3 protein: CASSVQGAGNTIYF. The CDR3 DNA reads TGTGCCAGCAGTGTACAGGGAGCTGGAAACACCATATATTTT.

This clone occurred a few times. The chain combines TRBV6-4 with TRBJ2-1; the D gene is possibly TRBD2 (5 bases). V was pared by 0 bases and J by 7 bases, with 22 bases between. CDR1 is MRHNA, CDR2 SNTAGT, per germline. CDR3 length: 18 residues. CDR3 coding DNA: TGTGCCAGCAGTGACTCTATAATGAGGGAATGGCCGTTTAATGAGCAGTTCTTC. Translation: CASSDSIMREWPFNEQFF.

CDR3 loop: CASTPRLAGTNTGELFF. The CDR3 DNA sequence: TGTGCCAGTACCCCCCGGCTAGCGGGGACCAACACCGGGGAGCTGTTTTTT. The chain has TRBV19 and TRBJ2-2; 9 bases are a match to TRBD2. The V and J ends lost 7 bases and 2 bases, in that order; junction bases with no gene match: 11. Germline V lookup: CDR1 LNHDA, CDR2 SQIVND (reference sequence). This CDR3 comprises 17 residues.

The chain has TRBV4-1 and TRBJ2-5; 16 nucleotides match TRBD2. The J segment lost 5 bases and the V segment lost 4 bases, leaving 10 bases of the junction unmatched. The germline CDR1 and CDR2 sequences are MGHRA and YSYEKL. The CDR3 consists of 18 residues. CDR3 nucleotide sequence: TGCGCCAGCAGCCGAACCGGGACTAGCGGGGGGGCCCTCGAGACCCAGTACTTC. Its translation is CASSRTGTSGGALETQYF.

In its sample, this clone was seen a few times. The rearrangement links TRBV29-1 to TRBJ2-1; 9 bases are shared with TRBD2. CDR3 length: 15 residues. Germline V lookup: CDR1 SQVTM, CDR2 ANQGSEA. The junction had 7 bases not matched to a gene; V was cut back by 7 bases and J by 0 bases. CDR3 sequence (DNA): TGCAGCGGGACTAGCGTCCCTAGCTCCTACAATGAGCAGTTCTTC. This sequence encodes CSGTSVPSSYNEQFF.

The chain employs TRBV30 and TRBJ2-1; D is uncertain. Per germline, CDR1 GTSNPN and CDR2 SVGIG (reference sequence). The CDR3 contains 18 residues. Trimming left V 0 bases short and J 3 bases short, with 21 bases between. The CDR3 is CAWSVSRGRRIRYNEQFF. CDR3 in DNA: TGTGCCTGGAGTGTATCACGAGGACGGCGAATCCGCTACAATGAGCAGTTCTTC.

The chain recombines TRBV6-5 with TRBJ2-5; the match to TRBD2 covers 7 bases. The CDR3 spans 15 residues. V shed 7 bases, J shed 1 base, and the junction held 9 bases outside the gene matches. Germline V gene lookup returns CDR1 MNHEY and CDR2 SVGAGI. CDR3 in DNA: TGTGCCAGCACTCCAGCCACGGGAGGCCAAGAGACCCAGTACTTC. Translated, it gives CASTPATGGQETQYF.

The V and J genes are TRBV5-1 and TRBJ2-2; 8 bases agree with TRBD1. The CDR3 extends over 16 amino acids. V was pared by 4 bases and J by 0 bases, with 5 bases of the junction left unmatched. Germline values: CDR1 SGHRS, CDR2 YFSETQ. Written as DNA, the CDR3 is TGCGCCAGCAGCCCGCCGGGACAGGCGAACACCGGGGAGCTGTTTTTT. Residues: CASSPPGQANTGELFF.